What follows are 17 T cell receptor beta chains derived from one specimen sequenced in a study of molecular identifiers for immune sequencing clone quantification. TCRdb re-called the PCR reads with MiXCR, one entry per CDR3 protein. The table lists hundreds of thousands of distinct CDR3 sequences, less than 30% of them singletons. The sample comprised naive CD8+ T cells from blood, with Jurkat cell RNA spiked in. Subset of the sample: FACS-sorted CD8+CD4-CCR7+CD45RA+ naive T cells. The receptors here all came from a human donor in good health. Some libraries in this study had Jurkat cell RNA spiked in.

This clonotype was recorded a few times. The chain uses TRBV7-9 and TRBJ2-5; D gene ambiguous. The CDR3 is made up of 14 amino acids. Germline CDR1 and CDR2: SEHNR and FQNEAQ (reference sequence). Trimming took off 7 bases at V and 5 bases at J, with 17 bases between the two ends. For the CDR3, the DNA is TGTGCCAGCACACTGCAGGCGGTGGAGGAGACCCAGTACTTC. It translates to CASTLQAVEETQYF.

This clonotype was found a few times. J is TRBJ2-1 and V is TRBV12-3 or TRBV12-4; 8 nucleotides line up with TRBD1. The CDR3 contains 13 residues. The V segment lost 3 bases and the J segment 9 bases; nucleotides outside the gene matches: 4. The CDR3: CASSFQQGGEQFF. CDR3 DNA: TGTGCCAGCAGTTTTCAACAGGGGGGTGAGCAGTTCTTC.

This clonotype was counted between two and nine times. The rearrangement joins TRBV12-3 or TRBV12-4 to TRBJ1-2; TRBD1 might be the D (5 bases). Trimming cost V 6 bases and J 4 bases, with 15 bases left between them. The CDR3 spans 14 residues. The CDR3 region is CASRGRDGGYGYTF. The CDR3 DNA reads as TGTGCCAGCAGGGGCCGGGACGGGGGCTATGGCTACACCTTC.

This clonotype was detected a few times. In DNA form, the CDR3 reads TGTGCCAGCAGTTTTGGGGTCATGGGTCAGCCCCAGCATTTT. Its translation: CASSFGVMGQPQHF. The chain carries TRBV28 and TRBJ1-5; the D is unclear. CDR1 and CDR2 from the germline V gene are MDHEN and SYDVKM. Trimming took off 3 bases at V and 6 bases at J, with 12 bases between the two ends. The CDR3 loop spans 14 amino acids. Drawing the rest from reference TRBV28 and TRBJ1-5, the complete variable domain is DVKVTQSSRYLVKRTGEKVFLECVQDMDHENMFWYRQDPGLGLRLIYFSYDVKMKEKGDIPEGYSVSREKKERFSLILESASTNQTSMYLCASSFGVMGQPQHFGDGTRLSIL.

This chain joins TRBV12-3 or TRBV12-4 and TRBJ2-1, with 8 positions matching TRBD1. J gave up 7 bases and V 1 base, and 6 bases lay outside the gene matches. The CDR3 runs 15 residues. The CDR3 reads CASSLGTGFSNEQFF. CDR3 nucleotide sequence: TGTGCCAGCAGTTTAGGGACAGGGTTTTCAAATGAGCAGTTCTTC.

This clonotype appeared many times. This chain links TRBV29-1 with TRBJ2-3; D could derive from TRBD1 or TRBD2 (5 bases each). Per germline, CDR1 SQVTM and CDR2 ANQGSEA. This CDR3 is built from 14 residues. Trimming removed 6 bases from V and 2 bases from J, with 15 bases in between. The chain's CDR3 is CSVSGTDNTDTQYF. The CDR3 DNA reads TGCAGCGTATCCGGGACGGATAACACAGATACGCAGTATTTT.

This chain links TRBV10-3 with TRBJ2-1; 10 bases line up with TRBD2. CDR1 is ENHRY, CDR2 SYGVKD, per germline. The junction had 4 bases not matched to a gene; V was cut back by 3 bases and J by 5 bases. The CDR3 length is 15 residues. CDR3 bases: TGTGCCATCAGTGATGTAGCGGGGGGAAACAATGAGCAGTTCTTC. Translated, it gives CAISDVAGGNNEQFF.

This clonotype was detected ten times or more. The chain has TRBV4-1 and TRBJ1-4; D perhaps matches TRBD1 (6 bases). V was trimmed by 3 bases and J by 4 bases, leaving 12 bases between them. The V gene's germline CDR1 is MGHRA and CDR2 YSYEKL. The length of the CDR3 is 15 residues. This CDR3 is CASSQQDSVNEKLFF. CDR3 nucleotide sequence: TGCGCCAGCAGCCAGCAGGACAGCGTTAATGAAAAACTGTTTTTT.

In its sample, this clonotype was seen many times. The CDR3 bases are TGTGCCAGTAGTATGGCGGAGAGGAGCTACAATGAGCAGTTCTTC. Its protein is CASSMAERSYNEQFF. The genes are TRBV19 and TRBJ2-1; the D is unclear. Trimming pared 3 bases from V and 3 bases from J, leaving 12 bases between. This CDR3 has 15 residues. Germline lookup yields CDR1 LNHDA and CDR2 SQIVND (reference sequence).

The genes are TRBV28 and TRBJ2-1; 9 nucleotides agree with TRBD2. V shed 8 bases and J 8 bases; nucleotides not matched to a gene: 13. Germline CDR1 reads MDHEN; CDR2 reads SYDVKM. This CDR3 contains 15 residues. The CDR3 sequence is CASDLRSGSGDEQFF. CDR3 sequence (DNA): TGTGCCAGCGATCTTCGTAGCGGGAGTGGAGATGAGCAGTTCTTC.

The genes are TRBV5-4 and TRBJ2-7; TRBD1 is a possible D gene (5 bases). The CDR3 extends over 14 amino acids. Trimming pared 4 bases from V and 2 bases from J, leaving 13 bases between. CDR1 and CDR2 (germline): SGHNT, YYREEE (reference sequence). This CDR3 reads CASSPSDNAYEQYF. CDR3 coding DNA: TGTGCCAGCAGCCCTTCGGACAATGCCTACGAGCAGTACTTC.

CDR3 in amino acids: CASSSGPHNEQFF. The CDR3 nucleotides read TGCGCCAGCAGTAGTGGGCCCCACAATGAGCAGTTCTTC. This chain joins TRBV5-1 and TRBJ2-1; D unresolved. Looked up from germline, CDR1 is SGHRS and CDR2 is YFSETQ. V gave up 5 bases and J gave up 5 bases, with 11 bases separating them. The CDR3 consists of 13 residues.

The chain joins TRBV2 to TRBJ2-2; D unclear. CDR3 length: 17 residues. Germline V gene sequence: CDR1 SNHLY, CDR2 FYNNEI. V lost 5 bases, J lost 0 bases, and 16 bases lay in between. CDR3 coding DNA: TGTGCCAGCAGTCTACCAATGGACGGGCCGAACACCGGGGAGCTGTTTTTT. It codes for CASSLPMDGPNTGELFF.

The chain couples TRBV27 to TRBJ2-7; D not resolved. Germline V gene lookup returns CDR1 MNHEY and CDR2 SMNVEV (reference sequence). This CDR3 has 16 amino acids. Trimming removed 4 bases at V and 4 bases at J, with 20 bases between. The CDR3 DNA follows: TGTGCCAGCAGTTATGGACCCCCTTCAGGTGCTTACGAGCAGTACTTC. It codes for CASSYGPPSGAYEQYF.

The chain links TRBV19 to TRBJ2-3; D may be TRBD1 (6 bases). The CDR3 consists of 16 residues. Germline V lookup: CDR1 LNHDA, CDR2 SQIVND (reference sequence). V lost 7 bases, J lost 0 bases, and 17 bases lay in between. The chain's CDR3 is CASTLGAGVSTDTQYF. The CDR3 nucleotides are TGTGCCAGTACCCTCGGGGCAGGGGTCAGCACAGATACGCAGTATTTT.

The V gene is TRBV14, the J gene TRBJ2-5; 9 bases agree with TRBD1. This CDR3 has 15 residues. Trimming took 4 bases from V and 3 from J; bases not matched to a gene: 6. Germline lookup yields CDR1 SGHDN and CDR2 FVKESK. The CDR3 reads CASSPRWTGEETQYF. CDR3 coding DNA: TGTGCCAGCAGCCCAAGATGGACAGGGGAAGAGACCCAGTACTTC.

This clonotype came up many times. V is TRBV7-9 and J is TRBJ2-3; TRBD2 matches 9 bases. The CDR3 runs to 15 residues. Germline loops: CDR1 SEHNR, CDR2 FQNEAQ (reference sequence). V lost 6 bases and J lost 1; bases outside the gene matches: 5. The CDR3 protein is CASRTVAGGTDTQYF. CDR3 DNA sequence: TGTGCCAGCAGAACCGTAGCGGGGGGCACAGATACGCAGTATTTT.